The rows below give T cell receptor beta chains drawn from one sample of a study of T-cell reconstitution after alpha-beta-depleted transplantation in children. TCRdb redid the calling of the PCR reads with MiXCR, one entry per CDR3 protein. The sample lists a few hundred thousand distinct CDR3 sequences, approximately 20% occurring once. The sample consisted of PBMCs from the stem cell graft donor, taken from the stem cell graft. The receptors were sampled from a human donor who donated a stem cell graft to a child with acute lymphoblastic leukemia. The CDR3 runs from the conserved cysteine through the conserved F or W. A D gene is named only where the DNA matches it firmly. Clone size is shown for a subset of rows, as once, few, many or a class of expanded clone.

TRBV12-3/TRBV12-4	few	-	TRBJ2-7	CASRSGVRNEQYF	TGTGCCAGCAGGTCAGGGGTCAGGAACGAGCAGTACTTC
TRBV5-5	-	TRBD1	TRBJ2-7	CASSLVPGQGYEQYF	TGTGCCAGCAGCTTGGTTCCGGGACAGGGCTACGAGCAGTACTTC
TRBV24-1	-	-	TRBJ2-2	CATSDLRGALTGELFF	TGTGCCACCAGTGATTTGCGGGGGGCGCTCACCGGGGAGCTGTTTTTT
TRBV20-1	many	TRBD2	TRBJ2-7	CSARTRAYEQYF	TGCAGTGCTCGGACTAGGGCCTACGAGCAGTACTTC
TRBV11-2	-	-	TRBJ1-4	CASSAPRGRLFF	TGTGCCAGCAGCGCCCCCAGGGGAAGGCTGTTTTTT
TRBV15	-	-	TRBJ1-2	CATSRATTPLYGYTF	TGTGCCACCAGCAGAGCGACCACCCCTCTCTATGGCTACACCTTC
TRBV7-9	few	-	TRBJ2-7	CASSGGTTYEQYF	TGTGCCAGCAGCGGTGGGACAACCTACGAGCAGTACTTC
TRBV5-1	few	TRBD2	TRBJ2-5	CASSGGRAQETQYF	TGCGCCAGCAGCGGCGGGAGGGCCCAAGAGACCCAGTACTTC
TRBV30	few	-	TRBJ2-7	CAWSPGSLTHEQYF	TGTGCCTGGAGTCCCGGGTCACTAACCCACGAGCAGTACTTC
TRBV27	-	-	TRBJ2-7	CASGGHLYEQYF	TGTGCCAGCGGGGGTCACCTCTACGAGCAGTACTTC
TRBV7-2	few	TRBD1	TRBJ2-1	CASSFDRGNEQFF	TGTGCCAGCAGCTTTGACAGGGGGAATGAGCAGTTCTTC
TRBV7-9	few	TRBD2	TRBJ2-3	CASSPGLAGGRDTQYF	TGTGCCAGCAGCCCGGGACTAGCGGGAGGGCGAGATACGCAGTATTTT
TRBV5-1	few	-	TRBJ1-5	CASSLLDGLGYSNQPQHF	TGCGCCAGCAGCTTGCTCGATGGACTGGGTTATAGCAATCAGCCCCAGCATTTT
TRBV10-3	few	TRBD2	TRBJ2-1	CAAHSGSRVYNEQFF	TGTGCCGCCCACAGCGGGAGTAGGGTCTACAATGAGCAGTTCTTC
TRBV5-6	few	-	TRBJ1-1	CASKFLNTEAFF	TGTGCCAGCAAGTTCTTGAACACTGAAGCTTTCTTT